This TCR beta chain is drawn from a study of cytomegalovirus exposure and HLA in healthy donors. Study in general: Assignment to the Caucasian-associated ancestry cluster applied to more than 75% of the 350 to 500 genotyped donors. Notes on the study in general: A later analysis linked a missense variant in DCLRE1C to the trimming of TCR beta V and J genes.

The PCR ran on 60 Vbeta and 13 Jbeta primers. Here immunoSEQ multiplex PCR was the method, and the copy in TCRdb shows in-frame clones only, minus some. This sample yields around 76,000 clones, of which over 70% are seen a single time; 1.5% to 2% belongs to the top ten. This clone was detected a few times. The antigen is not known. This CDR3 has 15 residues. Trimming removed 3 bases from V and 10 bases from J; junction bases left unmatched: 11. Looked up from germline, CDR1 is MNHNS and CDR2 is SASEGT. The receptor was isolated from a man in his forties in good health and CMV-seronegative. Sequenced: PBMCs. The chain joins TRBV6-1 to TRBJ2-1, with TRBD2 matching over 8 bases. CDR3 residues: CASSDEYGRAVEQFF. CDR3 sequence (DNA): TGTGCCAGCAGTGATGAGTACGGGAGGGCCGTCGAGCAGTTCTTC.